One and the same sample provided the 32 T cell receptor beta chains below, sequenced in a study of T cells in localized non-small cell lung cancer (dated by TCRdb to 2018 to 2020). Libraries were built with the immunoSEQ multiplex PCR assay. TCRdb obtained this table from immuneACCESS and retained in-frame rearrangements with V and J assigned. These tables miss some clones; where compared with another copy, unresolved V genes account for less than half of the shortfall, and the remainder is unexplained. This sample has 30,000 or so clones in its table, and roughly 90% of those were observed once. The ten most abundant clones make up over 2% of the sample. Sequencing used peripheral blood, obtained before any cancer treatment. The receptors were sampled from a female donor of 60 years or more with stage I lung adenocarcinoma.

This clone was seen just once. The rearrangement links TRBV6-5 to TRBJ1-2; D is ambiguous. The CDR3 sequence is 11 residues long. Trimming cost V 4 bases and J 6 bases, with 6 bases left between them. The germline gives CDR1 MNHEY, CDR2 SVGAGI. This chain's CDR3 is CASSSLDGYTF. In DNA form, the CDR3 reads TGTGCCAGCAGTTCCTTGGATGGCTACACCTTC.

The rearrangement links TRBV7-8 to TRBJ2-3; 9 bases are a match to TRBD2. V shed 3 bases and J 2 bases; nucleotides not matched to a gene: 6. This CDR3 has 16 amino acids. Germline CDR1 is SGHVS and CDR2 is FQNEAQ. The CDR3 nucleotides read TGTGCCAGCAGCTTTAGCGGGACTAGCCCCACAGATACGCAGTATTTT. This encodes CASSFSGTSPTDTQYF.

This chain links TRBV9 with TRBJ1-3; D unresolved. The CDR3 totals 10 residues. The ends were cut back, 7 bases at V and 1 base at J, with 0 bases in the middle. The V gene's germline CDR1 is SGDLS and CDR2 YYNGEE. CDR3 nucleotides: TGTGCCAGCTCTGGAAACACCATATATTTT. Its protein product is CASSGNTIYF.

The rearrangement links TRBV10-3 to TRBJ2-2, with D perhaps matching TRBD1 or TRBD2 (6 bases each). The CDR3 consists of 13 residues. CDR1 and CDR2 (germline): ENHRY, SYGVKD. Trimming removed 5 bases at V and 4 bases at J, with 8 bases between. The CDR3 nucleotides read TGTGCCATCAGTCCGGGGGCCACCGGGGAGCTGTTTTTT. This gives the protein CAISPGATGELFF.

The chain uses TRBV10-3 and TRBJ2-5; TRBD2 might be the D (6 bases). Looked up from germline, CDR1 is ENHRY and CDR2 is SYGVKD. Trimming cost V 8 bases and J 5 bases, with 9 bases left between them. This CDR3 is 11 amino acids long. The CDR3 bases are TGTGCCATCGGGGGAGGCGAGACCCAGTACTTC. Translated: CAIGGGETQYF.

The chain links TRBV5-1 to TRBJ2-7; D unclear. The ends were cut back, 0 bases at V and 5 bases at J, with 12 bases in the middle. The CDR3 runs 14 residues. CDR1 is SGHRS and CDR2 is YFSETQ in the germline V gene. The CDR3 DNA is TGCGCCAGCAGCTTGGCGGCAGGTTCAAACGAGCAGTACTTC. Amino acid sequence: CASSLAAGSNEQYF.

The chain recombines TRBV28 with TRBJ1-5; D is ambiguous. V lost 5 bases and J 3 bases, leaving 11 bases between the germline ends. In germline, CDR1 is MDHEN, CDR2 SYDVKM. The CDR3 spans 14 residues. CDR3 residues: CASSPPGFNQPQHF. DNA of the CDR3: TGTGCCAGCAGTCCCCCAGGTTTCAATCAGCCCCAGCATTTT.

The V and J genes are TRBV5-5 and TRBJ1-2; 9 nucleotides line up with TRBD1. Per germline, CDR1 SGHKS and CDR2 YYEKEE (reference sequence). The CDR3 extends over 15 amino acids. J was trimmed by 5 bases and V by 2 bases; bases with no gene match: 7. The CDR3 region has the DNA TGTGCCAGCAGCTTACCCGGGACAGGGCTTTATGGCTACACCTTC. Protein sequence: CASSLPGTGLYGYTF.

This chain joins TRBV5-1 and TRBJ2-1, with D possibly being TRBD2 (6 bases). The CDR3 is made up of 14 amino acids. V lost 0 bases and J 4 bases, leaving 8 bases between the germline ends. In germline, CDR1 is SGHRS, CDR2 YFSETQ. The CDR3: CASSLVLAYNEQFF. The CDR3 DNA sequence: TGCGCCAGCAGCTTGGTCCTAGCGTACAATGAGCAGTTCTTC.

The V gene is TRBV11-2, the J gene TRBJ1-5, with 10 positions matching TRBD1. Trimming removed 5 bases from V and 6 bases from J; junction bases left unmatched: 7. The CDR3 is 15 residues long. Germline V gene data show CDR1 as SGHAT and CDR2 as FQNNGV. Here the CDR3 DNA reads TGTGCCAGCAGCGCGGGACAGGGGCCCCTTCAGCCCCAGCATTTT. Encoded protein: CASSAGQGPLQPQHF.

The chain carries TRBV7-2 and TRBJ2-7; 9 bases map to TRBD1. This CDR3 contains 14 residues. V was pared by 6 bases and J by 4 bases, with 7 bases of the junction left unmatched. Germline V gene sequence: CDR1 SGHTA, CDR2 FQGNSA. The CDR3 DNA sequence: TGTGCCAGCAGATCACAGGGGGCGGCATACGAGCAGTACTTC. This gives the protein CASRSQGAAYEQYF.

This chain uses TRBV18 with TRBJ2-3; 8 bases are shared with TRBD2. The CDR3 is 14 residues long. Losses at the gene ends were 6 bases for V and 5 bases for J; bases not matched to a gene: 7. Germline-derived CDR1 and CDR2 are KGHSH and LQKENI. The CDR3 here is CASSLSGGGDTQYF. In nucleotides, the CDR3 is TGTGCCAGCTCCCTAAGCGGGGGTGGAGATACGCAGTATTTT.

For this clone: The junction and the germline gene differ at one end; a read error may be behind it. The rearrangement links TRBV7-7 to TRBJ2-1; D may be TRBD1 (6 bases). From germline, CDR1 is SSHAT and CDR2 FNYEAQ (reference sequence). The CDR3 is 15 residues long. CDR3 coding DNA: TGTGCTAGCAGCTTTTTTCCGGGACAAAGCAATGAGCAGTTCTTC. This encodes CASSFFPGQSNEQFF.

The chain joins TRBV18 to TRBJ2-7; D possibly corresponds to TRBD2 (7 bases). Germline CDR1 KGHSH, CDR2 LQKENI. The CDR3 extends over 17 amino acids. The germline V and J ends were trimmed by 1 base and 2 bases, with 18 bases remaining between them. The CDR3 DNA reads as TGTGCCAGCTCACCACTCCCGCCTGCGGGGGCGACCTACGAGCAGTACTTC. Protein product: CASSPLPPAGATYEQYF.

A few counts support this clone. The chain couples TRBV6-5 to TRBJ1-6; 10 nucleotides align to TRBD1. The junction had 3 bases not matched to a gene; V was cut back by 8 bases and J by 8 bases. Per the germline V gene, CDR1 is MNHEY and CDR2 is SVGAGI. The CDR3 is 13 residues long. CDR3 protein: CASRDRGHSPLHF. The CDR3 DNA reads TGTGCCAGCCGGGACAGGGGCCATTCACCCCTCCACTTT.

This clone occurred a few times. The chain uses TRBV11-2 and TRBJ2-5; D uncertain. V lost 5 bases to trimming and J lost 2 bases, with 15 bases between them. CDR3 length: 15 amino acids. Germline values: CDR1 SGHAT, CDR2 FQNNGV. CDR3: CASSLSDGLQETQYF. CDR3 bases: TGTGCCAGCAGCCTCTCGGACGGGTTACAAGAGACCCAGTACTTC.

The V and J genes are TRBV7-9 and TRBJ2-6; D not certain. Deletions cut 1 base from V and 4 bases from J, with 8 bases between. Germline values: CDR1 SEHNR, CDR2 FQNEAQ (reference sequence). The CDR3 length is 15 residues. The CDR3 DNA sequence: TGTGCCAGCAGCTTAGGTCCGGCAGGGGCCAACGTCCTGACTTTC. Its protein product is CASSLGPAGANVLTF.

This clone was recorded a few times. The chain recombines TRBV6-1 with TRBJ1-1; D uncertain. Germline lookup yields CDR1 MNHNS and CDR2 SASEGT. V lost 3 bases, J lost 7 bases, and 6 bases lay in between. The CDR3 length is 11 residues. The CDR3 sequence is CASSDSREAFF. The DNA of the CDR3 is TGTGCCAGCAGTGACAGTCGTGAAGCTTTCTTT.

V usage is TRBV2 and J usage is TRBJ2-3; 7 bases match TRBD2. Germline assignment: CDR1 SNHLY and CDR2 FYNNEI. Trimming took 9 bases from V and 1 from J; bases not matched to a gene: 16. This CDR3 region has 17 residues. The CDR3 coding sequence is TGTGCCAGTGCCGAAGTTACTAGCGCGGCCCGCACAGATACGCAGTATTTT. Translation: CASAEVTSAARTDTQYF.

The rearrangement joins TRBV5-6 to TRBJ2-2; 9 nucleotides agree with TRBD2. Per the germline V gene, CDR1 is SGHDT and CDR2 is YYEEEE. The V gene end was trimmed by 5 bases and the J gene end by 3 bases; junction bases not matched to a gene: 11. The CDR3 spans 17 residues. This chain's CDR3 is CASSTLGQRGDTGELFF. CDR3 nucleotides: TGTGCCAGCAGTACCCTTGGGCAGCGGGGGGACACCGGGGAGCTGTTTTTT.

CDR3 region: CAWDGDRAGEQYF. CDR3 sequence (DNA): TGTGCCTGGGACGGGGACAGGGCTGGCGAGCAGTACTTC. The chain carries TRBV30 and TRBJ2-7; 9 bases match TRBD1. Germline V lookup: CDR1 GTSNPN, CDR2 SVGIG (reference sequence). The CDR3 consists of 13 residues. With V trimmed by 5 bases and J by 6 bases, 8 bases remained unmatched. Complete variable domain (other parts from reference TRBV30 and TRBJ2-7): SQTIHQWPATLVQPVGSPLSLECTVEGTSNPNLYWYRQAAGRGLQLLFYSVGIGQISSEVPQNLSASRPQDRQFILSSKKLLLSDSGFYLCAWDGDRAGEQYFGPGTRLTVT.

A few counts support this clone. The J gene is TRBJ1-1, the V gene TRBV19; a possible D gene is TRBD1 (5 bases). V dropped 7 bases and J dropped 1 base, with 13 bases sitting between them. This CDR3 has 14 amino acids. Germline V gene sequence: CDR1 LNHDA, CDR2 SQIVND (reference sequence). The CDR3 DNA is TGTGCCAGTACCCCGGGACGCAGGAACACTGAAGCTTTCTTT. It yields the protein CASTPGRRNTEAFF.

The chain uses TRBV7-2 and TRBJ1-5; D is unresolved. The V end lost 1 base, the J end lost 1 base, and 20 bases lay between the germline ends. CDR1 and CDR2 from the germline V gene are SGHTA and FQGNSA. The length of the CDR3 is 19 residues. The CDR3 is CASSLDHPHGIQSNQPQHF. DNA of the CDR3: TGTGCCAGCAGCTTAGATCACCCACACGGGATCCAAAGCAATCAGCCCCAGCATTTT.

The chain employs TRBV7-2 and TRBJ2-3; D may be TRBD1 (7 bases). V was cut by 10 bases and J by 4 bases, with 12 bases left in between. The CDR3 has 12 residues. CDR1 and CDR2 (germline): SGHTA, FQGNSA. CDR3 sequence: CATRGDADTQYF. The CDR3, as DNA: TGTGCCACCAGGGGGGACGCAGATACGCAGTATTTT.

The chain uses TRBV5-4 and TRBJ2-5; D is perhaps TRBD2 (5 bases). Between the trimmed V and J ends, which lost 4 bases and 5 bases, there was a span of 9 bases. The CDR3 is 12 residues long. Germline CDR1 SGHNT, CDR2 YYREEE (reference sequence). The CDR3 loop reads CASSMERETQYF. The CDR3 nucleotides are TGTGCCAGCAGCATGGAGCGGGAGACCCAGTACTTC.

The chain has TRBV2 and TRBJ2-1; D is ambiguous. The CDR3 length is 11 residues. Between the trimmed V and J ends, which lost 8 bases and 9 bases, there was a span of 11 bases. CDR1 and CDR2 from the germline V gene are SNHLY and FYNNEI. CDR3 DNA: TGTGCCAGCCGCCAAGGCGGTGAGCAGTTCTTC. Its protein is CASRQGGEQFF.

The chain joins TRBV7-9 to TRBJ2-1, with TRBD2 matching 12 bases. V lost 5 bases, J lost 10 bases, and 9 bases stayed unmatched. Germline V gene data show CDR1 as SEHNR and CDR2 as FQNEAQ (reference sequence). CDR3 size: 15 residues. DNA for the CDR3: TGTGCCAGCAGCCCGGGACTAGCGGGCCTCAAAGAGCAGTTCTTC. Its translation: CASSPGLAGLKEQFF.

This clone has a single count. The gene calls are TRBV29-1 and TRBJ1-3, with D hard to call. V lost 2 bases to trimming and J lost 0 bases, with 14 bases between them. The CDR3 covers 16 residues. In germline, CDR1 is SQVTM, CDR2 ANQGSEA. CDR3 loop: CSVEHLSISSGNTIYF. CDR3 DNA: TGCAGCGTTGAACATCTATCTATATCCTCTGGAAACACCATATATTTT.

The chain joins TRBV11-3 to TRBJ2-5; TRBD1 matches 7 bases. This CDR3 spans 14 amino acids. Germline CDR1 and CDR2: SGHNT and YENEEA. The ends lost 3 bases at V and 6 bases at J; junction bases unmatched: 7. In DNA, the CDR3 is TGTGCCAGCAGCTTCGACAGGGTAGGCCAGACCCAGTACTTC. Encoded protein: CASSFDRVGQTQYF.

This clone was seen only a few times. This CDR3 is CASSIDPWNQPQHF. Written as DNA, the CDR3 is TGTGCCAGTAGTATAGATCCATGGAACCAGCCCCAGCATTTT. The chain recombines TRBV19 with TRBJ1-5; D gene unclear. Looked up from germline, CDR1 is LNHDA and CDR2 is SQIVND (reference sequence). Trimming pared 0 bases from V and 7 bases from J, leaving 10 bases between. The CDR3 has 14 amino acids.

The chain combines TRBV19 with TRBJ1-5; 9 bases agree with TRBD1. V was clipped by 3 bases and J by 6 bases; unmatched bases: 6. Germline assignment: CDR1 LNHDA and CDR2 SQIVND (reference sequence). The CDR3 extends over 15 amino acids. The CDR3 loop reads CASSMGQGSGQPQHF. CDR3 nucleotide sequence: TGTGCCAGTAGTATGGGACAGGGCTCGGGTCAGCCCCAGCATTTT.

The rearrangement joins TRBV7-2 to TRBJ2-3, with 15 bases identical to TRBD2. This CDR3 is 17 amino acids long. J was trimmed by 5 bases and V by 4 bases; bases with no gene match: 7. The germline CDR1 and CDR2 sequences are SGHTA and FQGNSA. The CDR3 spells CASSSGLAGGQGDTQYF. The DNA of the CDR3 is TGTGCCAGCAGCTCAGGACTAGCGGGGGGGCAGGGAGATACGCAGTATTTT.